This TCR beta chain was documented in a study of cytomegalovirus exposure and HLA in healthy donors. Both 60 Vbeta primers and 13 Jbeta primers went into the PCR. The protocol was immunoSEQ multiplex PCR, while the TCRdb copy is restricted to in-frame clones and leaves out a portion. The sample holds about 120,000 clones, approximately 80% seen once. CDR3 length: 14 residues. Losses at the gene ends were 2 bases for V and 4 bases for J; bases not matched to a gene: 4. Germline V gene sequence: CDR1 SGHRS, CDR2 YFSETQ. Broader study findings: For most TCR beta V segments, an earlier analysis put the productive rate at about 90% or about 30% of the time. Under in vitro conditions, a few CMV-associated chains were confirmed as specific for CMV antigens.

Concerning this clone itself: The target antigen is unknown.

Input material: PBMCs. The TCR comes from a man aged 35-49 years in good health and CMV-seropositive. The V call is TRBV5-1, the J call TRBJ2-3; 7 bases are a match to TRBD1. The CDR3 sequence is CASSFGTVPDTQYF. CDR3 coding DNA: TGCGCCAGCAGCTTCGGGACAGTTCCAGATACGCAGTATTTT.